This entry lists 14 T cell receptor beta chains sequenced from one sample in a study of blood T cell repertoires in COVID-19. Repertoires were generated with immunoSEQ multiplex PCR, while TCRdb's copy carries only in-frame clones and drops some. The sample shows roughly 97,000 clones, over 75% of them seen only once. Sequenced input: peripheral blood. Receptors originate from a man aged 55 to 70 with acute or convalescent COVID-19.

In DNA, the CDR3 is TGTGCCAGCAGAACCGGGACAGGGGGCCGGGAGACCCAGTACTTC. Its translation: CASRTGTGGRETQYF. The V call is TRBV5-4, the J call TRBJ2-5; 12 bases match TRBD1. Per the germline V gene, CDR1 is SGHNT and CDR2 is YYREEE (reference sequence). The CDR3 contains 15 residues. The V segment lost 5 bases and the J segment 5 bases; nucleotides outside the gene matches: 7. Full variable domain (missing parts from reference TRBV5-4 and TRBJ2-5): ETGVTQSPTHLIKTRGQQVTLRCSSQSGHNTVSWYQQALGQGPQFIFQYYREEENGRGNFPPRFSGLQFPNYSSELNVNALELDDSALYLCASRTGTGGRETQYFGPGTRLLVL.

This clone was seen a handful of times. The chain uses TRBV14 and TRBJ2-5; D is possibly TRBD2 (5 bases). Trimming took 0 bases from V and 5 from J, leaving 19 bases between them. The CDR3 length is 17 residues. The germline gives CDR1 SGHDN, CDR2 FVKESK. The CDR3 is CASSQDRLGPRVETQYF. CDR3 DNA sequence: TGTGCCAGCAGCCAAGATCGGTTAGGCCCGAGGGTGGAGACCCAGTACTTC.

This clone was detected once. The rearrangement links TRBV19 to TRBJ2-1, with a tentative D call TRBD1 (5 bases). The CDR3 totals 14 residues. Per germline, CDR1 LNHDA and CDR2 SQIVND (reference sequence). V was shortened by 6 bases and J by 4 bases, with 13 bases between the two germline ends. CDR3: CASRATDKYNEQFF. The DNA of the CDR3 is TGTGCCAGTAGGGCGACAGATAAGTACAATGAGCAGTTCTTC.

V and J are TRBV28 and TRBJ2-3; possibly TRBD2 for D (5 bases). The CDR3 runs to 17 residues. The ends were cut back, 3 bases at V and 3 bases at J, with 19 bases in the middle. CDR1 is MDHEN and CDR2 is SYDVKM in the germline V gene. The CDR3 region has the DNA TGTGCCAGCAGTTTGAAGACCGGGGTCGCTGGGACAGATACGCAGTATTTT. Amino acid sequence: CASSLKTGVAGTDTQYF.

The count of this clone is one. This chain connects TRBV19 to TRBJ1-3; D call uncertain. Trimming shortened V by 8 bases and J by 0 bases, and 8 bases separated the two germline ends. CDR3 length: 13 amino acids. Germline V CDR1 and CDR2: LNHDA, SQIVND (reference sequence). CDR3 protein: CASLGFSGNTIYF. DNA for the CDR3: TGTGCCAGTCTAGGATTCTCTGGAAACACCATATATTTT.

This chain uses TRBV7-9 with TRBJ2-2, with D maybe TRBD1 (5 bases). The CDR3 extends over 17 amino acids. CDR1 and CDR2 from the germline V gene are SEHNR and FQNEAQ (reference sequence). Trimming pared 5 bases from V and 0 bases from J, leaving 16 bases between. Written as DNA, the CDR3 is TGTGCCAGCAGCGTCCGGGCGGCAGGGACGAACACCGGGGAGCTGTTTTTT. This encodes CASSVRAAGTNTGELFF.

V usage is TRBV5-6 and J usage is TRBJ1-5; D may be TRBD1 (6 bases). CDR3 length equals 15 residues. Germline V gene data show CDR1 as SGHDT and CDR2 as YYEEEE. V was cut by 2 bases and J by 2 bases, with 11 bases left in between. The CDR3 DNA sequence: TGTGCCAGCAGCTTAGGGGGGGCCGGCAATCAGCCCCAGCATTTT. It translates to CASSLGGAGNQPQHF.

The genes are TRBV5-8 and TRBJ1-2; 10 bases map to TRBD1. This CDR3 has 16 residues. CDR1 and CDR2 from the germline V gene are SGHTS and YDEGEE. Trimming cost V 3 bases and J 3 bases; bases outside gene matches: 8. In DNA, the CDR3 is TGTGCCAGCAGCTCCAGGGGACAGGGGTCTGACTATGGCTACACCTTC. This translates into CASSSRGQGSDYGYTF.

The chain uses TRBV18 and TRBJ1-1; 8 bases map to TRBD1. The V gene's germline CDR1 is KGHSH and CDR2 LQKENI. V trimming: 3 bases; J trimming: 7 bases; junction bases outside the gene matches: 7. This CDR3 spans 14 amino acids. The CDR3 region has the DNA TGTGCCAGCTCACCCATCATACAGGGGGTTGAAGCTTTCTTT. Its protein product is CASSPIIQGVEAFF.

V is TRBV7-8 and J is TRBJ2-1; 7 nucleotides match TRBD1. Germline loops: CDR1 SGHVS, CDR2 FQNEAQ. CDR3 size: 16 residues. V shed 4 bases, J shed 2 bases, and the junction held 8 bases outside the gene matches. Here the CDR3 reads CASSSYAGGTYNEQFF. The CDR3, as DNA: TGTGCCAGCAGCTCCTACGCAGGGGGTACCTACAATGAGCAGTTCTTC.

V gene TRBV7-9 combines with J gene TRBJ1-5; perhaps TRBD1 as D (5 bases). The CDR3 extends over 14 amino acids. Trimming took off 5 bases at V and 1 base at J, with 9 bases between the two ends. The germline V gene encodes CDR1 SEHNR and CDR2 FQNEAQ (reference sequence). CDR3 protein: CASSVRGSNQPQHF. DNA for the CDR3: TGTGCCAGCAGCGTTAGGGGAAGCAATCAGCCCCAGCATTTT.

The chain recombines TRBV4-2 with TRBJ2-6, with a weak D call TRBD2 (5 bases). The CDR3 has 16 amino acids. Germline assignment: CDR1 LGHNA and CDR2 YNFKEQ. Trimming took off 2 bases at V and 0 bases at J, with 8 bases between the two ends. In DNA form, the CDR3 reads TGTGCCAGCAGCCAATTGGGGAGCTCTGGGGCCAACGTCCTGACTTTC. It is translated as CASSQLGSSGANVLTF.

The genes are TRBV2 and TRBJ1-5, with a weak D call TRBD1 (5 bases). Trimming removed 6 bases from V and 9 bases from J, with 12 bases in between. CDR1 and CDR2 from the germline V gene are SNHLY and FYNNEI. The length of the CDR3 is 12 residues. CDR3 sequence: CASRGPIGPQHF. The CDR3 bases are TGTGCCAGCAGGGGGCCAATCGGGCCCCAGCATTTT. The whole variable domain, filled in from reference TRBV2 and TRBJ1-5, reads EPEVTQTPSHQVTQMGQEVILRCVPISNHLYFYWYRQILGQKVEFLVSFYNNEISEKSEIFDDQFSVERPDGSNFTLKIRSTKLEDSAMYFCASRGPIGPQHFGDGTRLSIL.

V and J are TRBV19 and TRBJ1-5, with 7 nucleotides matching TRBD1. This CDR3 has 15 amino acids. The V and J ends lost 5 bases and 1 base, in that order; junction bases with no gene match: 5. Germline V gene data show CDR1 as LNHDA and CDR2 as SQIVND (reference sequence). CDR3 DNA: TGTGCCAGTAGTCCCCAGGGACAGAGCAATCAGCCCCAGCATTTT. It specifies CASSPQGQSNQPQHF.